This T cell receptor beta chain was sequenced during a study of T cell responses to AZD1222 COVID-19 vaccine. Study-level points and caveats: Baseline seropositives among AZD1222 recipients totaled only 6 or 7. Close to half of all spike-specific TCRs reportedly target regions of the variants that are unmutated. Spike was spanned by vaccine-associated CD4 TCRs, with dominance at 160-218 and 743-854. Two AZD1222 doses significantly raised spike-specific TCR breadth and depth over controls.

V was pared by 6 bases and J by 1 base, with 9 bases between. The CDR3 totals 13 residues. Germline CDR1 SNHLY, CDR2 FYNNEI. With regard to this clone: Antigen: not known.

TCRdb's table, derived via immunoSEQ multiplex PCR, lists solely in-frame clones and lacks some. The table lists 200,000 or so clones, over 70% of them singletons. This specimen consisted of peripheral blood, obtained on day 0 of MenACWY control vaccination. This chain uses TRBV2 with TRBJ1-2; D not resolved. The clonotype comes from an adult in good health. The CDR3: CASSETINYGYTF. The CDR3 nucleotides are TGTGCCAGCAGCGAGACAATTAACTATGGCTACACCTTC.